A selection of T cell receptor beta chains follows, all from one sample in a study of a mutant IDH1 vaccine in newly diagnosed glioma. The antigens these receptors bind are not known. Using immunoSEQ multiplex PCR, the repertoire was profiled, and TCRdb retains in-frame clones only, with some absent. Of about 30,000 clones listed, about 85% are singletons. This specimen was PBMCs, taken from a glioma patient whose treatment included an IDH1 peptide vaccine. These receptors all come from a young woman with glioma. The CDR3 runs from the conserved cysteine through the conserved F or W. A D gene is named only where the DNA matches it firmly. Expanded clones are given a class, and other clones once, few, many or no size at all.

J gene,CDR3 length,V gene,clone size,D gene,CDR3 DNA,CDR3 protein
TRBJ2-2,13,TRBV6-4,.,.,TGTGCCAGCAGTGACTCGGGTACCGGGGAGCTGTTTTTT,CASSDSGTGELFF
TRBJ1-2,15,TRBV2,.,.,TGTGCCAGCAGTGAAGGGCAGATACAATACTATGGCTACACCTTC,CASSEGQIQYYGYTF
TRBJ1-1,14,TRBV12-5,.,.,TGTGCTAGTGGTTCATCCTCGACAGCCAGTGAAGCTTTCTTT,CASGSSSTASEAFF
TRBJ2-7,15,TRBV4-1,.,TRBD1,TGCGCCAGCAGCCATATGACAGGGTTCTCCTACGAGCAGTACTTC,CASSHMTGFSYEQYF
TRBJ2-7,16,TRBV4-3,.,.,TGCGCCAGCAGCCAACGATGGTCGCAGGGGTCGGACGAGCAGTACTTC,CASSQRWSQGSDEQYF
TRBJ2-7,16,TRBV2,.,TRBD2,TGTGCCAGCAGTGAGAATAGCGGGAGATTGTCCTACGAGCAGTACTTC,CASSENSGRLSYEQYF
TRBJ2-5,15,TRBV14,.,.,TGTGCCAGCAGCCAAGATCCTCGCCCCAGGGAGACCCAGTACTTC,CASSQDPRPRETQYF
TRBJ2-6,17,TRBV19,.,TRBD1,TGTGCCAGTAGACTATCCTGGACAGGGACTGGGGCCAACGTCCTGACTTTC,CASRLSWTGTGANVLTF
TRBJ1-1,14,TRBV9,.,.,TGTGCCAGCAGCGCGGGGGGGCTGAACACTGAAGCTTTCTTT,CASSAGGLNTEAFF
TRBJ2-3,15,TRBV4-2,.,.,TGTGCCAGCAGCCAAGGTCCTGATAGCACAGATACGCAGTATTTT,CASSQGPDSTDTQYF
TRBJ2-3,16,TRBV5-1,.,.,TGCGCCAGCAGCTCAACACAGGGAGCAGGGAAAGATACGCAGTATTTT,CASSSTQGAGKDTQYF
TRBJ2-2,17,TRBV11-2,few,.,TGTGCCAGCAGACCGATTCAGGGGAGCGCGTACACCGGGGAGCTGTTTTTT,CASRPIQGSAYTGELFF
TRBJ1-3,15,TRBV5-6,.,.,TGTGCCAGCAGCTTGGCCGGAGCAGTTGAAAACACCATATATTTT,CASSLAGAVENTIYF
TRBJ1-3,13,TRBV14,few,.,TGTGCCAGCAGCCAGGGAGGTGGAAACACCATATATTTT,CASSQGGGNTIYF
TRBJ2-1,14,TRBV14,.,.,TGTGCCAGCAGCCTACCCTTCCCGGAAAATGAGCAGTTCTTC,CASSLPFPENEQFF
TRBJ2-1,18,TRBV4-1,.,TRBD2,TGCGCCAGCAGCCACCCATCAAGGGGACTAGCGGTCTACAATGAGCAGTTCTTC,CASSHPSRGLAVYNEQFF
TRBJ2-6,13,TRBV29-1,once,.,TGCAGCGTCCTCATCTCTGGGGCCAACGTCCTGACTTTC,CSVLISGANVLTF
TRBJ1-1,14,TRBV10-3,.,TRBD1,TGTGCCATCAACAGGGGACAGGGAAACACTGAAGCTTTCTTT,CAINRGQGNTEAFF